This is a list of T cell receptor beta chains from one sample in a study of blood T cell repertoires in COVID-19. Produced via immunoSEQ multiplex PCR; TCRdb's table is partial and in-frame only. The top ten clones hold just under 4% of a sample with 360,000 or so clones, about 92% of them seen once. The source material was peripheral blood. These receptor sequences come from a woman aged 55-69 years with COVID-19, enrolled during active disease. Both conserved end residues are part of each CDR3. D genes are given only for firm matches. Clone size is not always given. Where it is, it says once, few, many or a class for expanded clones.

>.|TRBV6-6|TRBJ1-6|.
TGTGCCAGCAGTCGAACCGGACAGAGCTCCTATAATTCACCCCTCCACTTT
CASSRTGQSSYNSPLHF
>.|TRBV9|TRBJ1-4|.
TGTGCCAGCAGCGAATCGGGGGCAACTAATGAAAAACTGTTTTTT
CASSESGATNEKLFF
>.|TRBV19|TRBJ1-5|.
TGTGCCAGTAGTTCTATACAGTACAATCAGCCCCAGCATTTT
CASSSIQYNQPQHF
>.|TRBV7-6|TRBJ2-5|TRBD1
TGTGCCAGCAGCTTCAAGGGCCTCGGGACAGGGAGTTTGCAGACCCAGTACTTC
CASSFKGLGTGSLQTQYF
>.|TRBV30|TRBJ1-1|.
TGTGCCTGGAGTGTACCGGCCAGGGCGTTGACTGAAGCTTTCTTT
CAWSVPARALTEAFF
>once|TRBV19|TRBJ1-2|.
TGTGCCAGTAGTATAGATTTCAGGCTCAACTATGGCTACACCTTC
CASSIDFRLNYGYTF
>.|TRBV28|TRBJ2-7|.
TGTGCCAGCAGTTCAACCCGGTCGGGGGTTTCCGAGCAGTACTTC
CASSSTRSGVSEQYF
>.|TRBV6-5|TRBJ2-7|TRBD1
TGTGCCAGCAGTTATGACAGGGCCTCCTACGAGCAGTACTTC
CASSYDRASYEQYF
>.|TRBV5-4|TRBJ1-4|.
TGTGCCAGCAGCTCAACTTCAACTAATGAAAAACTGTTTTTT
CASSSTSTNEKLFF
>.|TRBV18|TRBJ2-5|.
TGTGCCAGCTCACCTCGCCAGGGAGAGACCCAGTACTTC
CASSPRQGETQYF
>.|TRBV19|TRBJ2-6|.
TGTGCCAGTAAGGAGACGCATGTCTCTGGGGCCAACGTCCTGACTTTC
CASKETHVSGANVLTF
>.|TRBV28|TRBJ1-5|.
TGTGCCAGCAGTTTTGGCAGGGCGTACAATCAGCCCCAGCATTTT
CASSFGRAYNQPQHF
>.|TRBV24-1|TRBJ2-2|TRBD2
TGTGCCACCAGTGAAAGCGGGGGGTCCACCGGGGAGCTGTTTTTT
CATSESGGSTGELFF
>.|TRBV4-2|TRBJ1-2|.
TGTGCCAGCAGCCAAGGGGGGGGACACGCGGGCTACACCTTC
CASSQGGGHAGYTF
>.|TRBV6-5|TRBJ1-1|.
TGTGCCAGCAGGACCCAGGTGAACACTGAAGCTTTCTTT
CASRTQVNTEAFF
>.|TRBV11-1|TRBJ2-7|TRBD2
TGTGCCAGCAGCCCCAGGACTAGCGGGGCCTACGAGCAGTACTTC
CASSPRTSGAYEQYF
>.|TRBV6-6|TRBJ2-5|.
TGTGCCAGCAAGGCGGGGGCGATAGAGACCCAGTACTTC
CASKAGAIETQYF
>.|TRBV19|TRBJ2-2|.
TGTGCCAGTACCAAACCCTCCAGACAGATTAACACCGGGGAGCTGTTTTTT
CASTKPSRQINTGELFF
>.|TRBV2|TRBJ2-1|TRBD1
TGTGCCAGCAGTGGCAGACAGGGCCGGGTAGACGGGCTGGGGTCCTTTGACTACAATGAGCAGTTCTTC
CASSGRQGRVDGLGSFDYNEQFF
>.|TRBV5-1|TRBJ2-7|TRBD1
TGCGCCAGCACCCGGACCCCGGGACAGTACGAGCAGTACTTC
CASTRTPGQYEQYF
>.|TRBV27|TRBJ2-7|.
TGTGCCAGCAGTTACGCCGGGGTCTACGAGCAGTACTTC
CASSYAGVYEQYF
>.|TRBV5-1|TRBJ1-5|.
TGCGCCAGCAGCCTTGACGGGGATAGCAATCAGCCCCAGCATTTT
CASSLDGDSNQPQHF
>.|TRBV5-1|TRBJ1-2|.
TGCGCCAGCAGCGAGGGACACTCCTCTGGGGACTATGGCTACACCTTC
CASSEGHSSGDYGYTF
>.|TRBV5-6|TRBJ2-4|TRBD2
TGTGCCAGCAGCTGGGGGAGGGGAGGGAAAAACATTCAGTACTTC
CASSWGRGGKNIQYF
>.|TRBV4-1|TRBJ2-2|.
TGCGCCAGCAGCCAAGATCCTACCGGGGAGCTGTTTTTT
CASSQDPTGELFF
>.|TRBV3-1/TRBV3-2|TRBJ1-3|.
TGTGCCAGCAGCCAAGATTCATACAGCTCTGGAAACACCATATATTTT
CASSQDSYSSGNTIYF
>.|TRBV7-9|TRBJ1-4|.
TGTGCCAGCAGCTCTCTCCTTAGGGGTGACACTAATGAAAAACTGTTTTTT
CASSSLLRGDTNEKLFF
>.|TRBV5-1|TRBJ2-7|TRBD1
TGCGCCAGCAGCCTGACAGGGAACGAGCAGTACTTC
CASSLTGNEQYF
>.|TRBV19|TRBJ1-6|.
TGTGCCAGTAGTTATAATCTTAATTCACCCCTCCACTTT
CASSYNLNSPLHF
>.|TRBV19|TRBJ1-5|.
TGTGCCAGTAGTATAGGGCGCAGGGGTGGCAATCAGCCCCAGCATTTT
CASSIGRRGGNQPQHF
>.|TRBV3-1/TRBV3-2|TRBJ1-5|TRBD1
TGTGCCAGCAGCCGCAGCCGGGACAGACACAATCAGCCCCAGCATTTT
CASSRSRDRHNQPQHF
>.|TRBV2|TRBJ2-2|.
TGTGCCAGCAGAGCTTCTTCGAACACCGGGGAGCTGTTTTTT
CASRASSNTGELFF